This T cell receptor beta chain emerged from a study of blood T cell repertoires in COVID-19 (dated by TCRdb to 2020 to 2022). General notes on the study: Samples covering the acute and convalescent phases of COVID-19 were provided by collaborators in the United States, Italy and Spain. The prospective study material was composed of cDNA or gDNA derived from T cells, B-cell-depleted T cells, or PBMCs. Deeply sampled blood TCRbeta repertoires from subjects exposed to, actively infected with, or recovered from COVID-19 were included in the dataset. The repertoires were made available in a free public database intended to serve as a resource for research on the immune response to SARS-CoV-2. Samples came from the ongoing ImmuneRACE study (first 160 participants) plus 1,254 subjects from 6 global collaborators. A de-identified subject ID, COVID-19 status, age in years and sex were almost always included in the sample metadata. Where available, HLA class I and class II types were obtained from metadata supplied by the sample provider rather than from assay-based typing. Overall results and qualifications from the work: Clinical and demographic metadata were provided uncurated, with the amount varying by source and participant.

The collaborating institutions used their own protocols to collect whole blood in K2EDTA tubes. Collaborator samples were shipped for TCRbeta analysis as frozen whole blood, isolated PBMCs, or DNA extracted from either sample type. TCRbeta CDR3 regions were amplified from genomic DNA using the immunoSEQ Assay, a bias-controlled multiplex PCR. Under the source paper's analysis protocol: The number of nucleated cells in each sample was estimated by amplification of reference gene primers within the assay. To quantify the absolute abundance of each unique TCRbeta CDR3 rearrangement, sequence reads were collapsed and filtered. For each sample, productive Simpson clonality was calculated as the square root of Simpson's diversity index across productive rearrangements. This is the immuneACCESS table as TCRdb keeps it, with only in-frame sequences that have V and J called. A part of the clones is gone; compared with another copy, unresolved V genes explain less than half, and the rest is unexplained. D and trimming were read from the DNA, whereas the V and J calls and clone size are those reported in that table. This sample comprises about 88,000 clones, approximately 90% of them detected only once. The top ten hold more than 1.5% of the sample.

This clone was observed a few times. It has no known antigen specificity. No per-base quality is available; no much larger clone lies one base away. Cut back by 3 bases and 0 bases, the V and J ends lie 15 bases apart. The CDR3 goes from the cysteine to the phenylalanine over 17 residues. The kept DNA is CDR3 alone, 51 bases in frame from the first base. CDR1 and CDR2 (MNHEY, SMNVEV) derive from the germline V gene (reference sequence). The sequence links TRBV27 to TRBJ2-1; too little of a D gene remains to name it. This sequence was found in a man aged 60-69 years with acute or convalescent COVID-19. The sequenced material came from peripheral blood. At the DNA level, the sequence is TGTGCCAGCAGTTTTATTCCACCGGTAAGCTCCTACAATGAGCAGTTCTTC. Translated, this is CASSFIPPVSSYNEQFF.